This TCR beta chain was sequenced in a study of vaccination and CD4 T cells after COVID-19. Looking at the study overall: The interval from dose two to post-vaccine sampling had a median of 72 days, and it ranged from 14 to 241. The authors exposed cells to overlapping spike peptides derived from SARS-CoV-2, HCoV-NL63, HCoV-OC43 and HCoV-229E. Broader study findings: Convalescent patients studied were relatively few, and early post-infection timepoints were absent. Analysis of convalescent patients found that 304 of 307 vaccine-specific clones were spike mono-reactive.

At the Johns Hopkins FTIC core, DNA taken from cultured CD4+ T cells was sequenced by way of the Oncomine TCR Beta short-read assay. Each CDR3 protein gets one entry after TCRdb re-called the PCR reads with MiXCR. The table has 20,000 to 25,000 distinct CDR3 sequences, around 45% seen once. V lost 0 bases and J lost 2, with 10 bases in between. The CDR3 extends over 15 amino acids. From germline, CDR1 is MNHEY and CDR2 SVGAGI. A note on this clonotype: Its antigen is unidentified.

As for treatment: roughly 10-day PBMC culture with coronavirus spike peptide pools or control peptides (ViraFEST assay). The specimen was CD4+ T cells from blood, cultured in vitro. This receptor was taken from a human donor who had recovered from COVID-19. V gene TRBV6-5 combines with J gene TRBJ1-2; maybe TRBD1 (6 bases). The CDR3 spells CASSYSTGQNYGYTF. CDR3 nucleotide sequence: TGTGCCAGCAGTTACTCGACTGGACAGAACTATGGCTACACCTTC.